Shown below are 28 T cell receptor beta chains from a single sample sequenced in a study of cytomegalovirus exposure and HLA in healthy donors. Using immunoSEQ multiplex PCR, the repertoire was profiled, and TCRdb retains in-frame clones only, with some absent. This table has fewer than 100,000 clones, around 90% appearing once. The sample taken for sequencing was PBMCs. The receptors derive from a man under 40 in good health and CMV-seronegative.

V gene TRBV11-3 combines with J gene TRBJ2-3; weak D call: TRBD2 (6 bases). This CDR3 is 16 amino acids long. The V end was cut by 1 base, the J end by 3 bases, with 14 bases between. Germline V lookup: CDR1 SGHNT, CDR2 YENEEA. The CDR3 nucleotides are TGTGCCAGCAGCTTAGGGTCGGGAGTCGGGACAGATACGCAGTATTTT. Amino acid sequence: CASSLGSGVGTDTQYF.

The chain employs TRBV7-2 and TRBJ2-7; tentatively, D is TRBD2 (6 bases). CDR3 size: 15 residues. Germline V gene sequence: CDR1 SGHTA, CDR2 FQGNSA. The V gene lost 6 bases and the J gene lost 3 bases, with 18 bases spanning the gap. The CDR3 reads CASSPTSPPFYEQYF. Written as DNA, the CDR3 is TGTGCCAGCAGTCCAACTAGCCCGCCGTTCTACGAGCAGTACTTC. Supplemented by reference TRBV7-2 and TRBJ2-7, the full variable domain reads GAGVSQSPSNKVTEKGKDVELRCDPISGHTALYWYRQSLGQGLEFLIYFQGNSAPDKSGLPSDRFSAERTGGSVSTLTIQRTQQEDSAVYLCASSPTSPPFYEQYFGPGTRLTVT.

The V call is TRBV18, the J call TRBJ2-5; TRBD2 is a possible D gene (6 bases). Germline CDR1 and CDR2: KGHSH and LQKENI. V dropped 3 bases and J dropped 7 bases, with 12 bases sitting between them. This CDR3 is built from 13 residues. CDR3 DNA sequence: TGTGCCAGCTCACCCGCAGCGGGCGGGACCCAGTACTTC. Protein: CASSPAAGGTQYF.

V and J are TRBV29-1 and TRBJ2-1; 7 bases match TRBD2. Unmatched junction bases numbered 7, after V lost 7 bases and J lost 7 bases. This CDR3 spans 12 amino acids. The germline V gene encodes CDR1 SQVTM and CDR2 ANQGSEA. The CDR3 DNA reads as TGCAGCGGGGAGGGTTGGGGAAATGAGCAGTTCTTC. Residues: CSGEGWGNEQFF.

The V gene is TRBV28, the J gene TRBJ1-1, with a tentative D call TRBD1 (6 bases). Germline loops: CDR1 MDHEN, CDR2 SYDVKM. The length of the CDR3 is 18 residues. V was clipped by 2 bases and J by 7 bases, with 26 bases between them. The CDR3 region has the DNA TGTGCCAGCAGTTTAATCGGGTGGTCAGGGGCCGCCACCTTTGAAGCTTTCTTT. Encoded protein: CASSLIGWSGAATFEAFF. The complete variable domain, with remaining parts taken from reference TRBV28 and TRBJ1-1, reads DVKVTQSSRYLVKRTGEKVFLECVQDMDHENMFWYRQDPGLGLRLIYFSYDVKMKEKGDIPEGYSVSREKKERFSLILESASTNQTSMYLCASSLIGWSGAATFEAFFGQGTRLTVV.

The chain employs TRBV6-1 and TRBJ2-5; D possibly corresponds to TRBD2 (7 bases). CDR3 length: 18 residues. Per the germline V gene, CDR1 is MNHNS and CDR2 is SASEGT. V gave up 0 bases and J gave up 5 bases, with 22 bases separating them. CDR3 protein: CASSEANRGGQGWETQYF. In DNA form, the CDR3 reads TGTGCCAGCAGTGAAGCTAATAGGGGGGGCCAGGGATGGGAGACCCAGTACTTC.

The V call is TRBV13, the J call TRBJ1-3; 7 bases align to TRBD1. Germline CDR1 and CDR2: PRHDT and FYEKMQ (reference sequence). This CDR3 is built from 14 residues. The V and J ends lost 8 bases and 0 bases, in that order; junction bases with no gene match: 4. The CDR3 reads CASHRGISGNTIYF. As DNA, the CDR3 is TGTGCCAGCCACAGGGGCATCTCTGGAAACACCATATATTTT.

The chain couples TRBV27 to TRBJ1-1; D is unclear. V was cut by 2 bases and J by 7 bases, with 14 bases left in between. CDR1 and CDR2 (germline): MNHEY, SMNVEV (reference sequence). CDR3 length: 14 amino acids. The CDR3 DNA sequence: TGTGCCAGCAGTTTAATGCCGGCGGCAGATGAAGCTTTCTTT. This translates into CASSLMPAADEAFF.

The CDR3 coding sequence is TGCGCCAGCAGTCGACTGCAGGGGGAGGTGGAGACCCAGTACTTC. Translation: CASSRLQGEVETQYF. The chain has TRBV5-1 and TRBJ2-5; weak D call: TRBD1 (7 bases). Germline CDR1 is SGHRS and CDR2 is YFSETQ. The CDR3 covers 15 residues. V lost 5 bases to trimming and J lost 5 bases, with 19 bases between them.

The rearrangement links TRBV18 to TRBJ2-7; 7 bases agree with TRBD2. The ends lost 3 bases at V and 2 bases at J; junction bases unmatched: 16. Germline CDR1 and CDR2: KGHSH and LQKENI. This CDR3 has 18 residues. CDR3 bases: TGTGCCAGCTCACCGAGCAGTTTTGGCGGGAGCCATACCTACGAGCAGTACTTC. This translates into CASSPSSFGGSHTYEQYF.

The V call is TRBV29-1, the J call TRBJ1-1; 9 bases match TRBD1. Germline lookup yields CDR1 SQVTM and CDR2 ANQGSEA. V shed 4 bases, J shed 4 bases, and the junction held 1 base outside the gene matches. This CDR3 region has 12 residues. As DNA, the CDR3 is TGCAGCGTTGTGGGACAGGGCACTGAAGCTTTCTTT. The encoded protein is CSVVGQGTEAFF.

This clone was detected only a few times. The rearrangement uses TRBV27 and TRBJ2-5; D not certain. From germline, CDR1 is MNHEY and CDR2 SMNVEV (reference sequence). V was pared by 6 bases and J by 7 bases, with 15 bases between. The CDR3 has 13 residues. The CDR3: CASRPSPMATQYF. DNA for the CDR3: TGTGCCAGCAGGCCCTCCCCCATGGCGACCCAGTACTTC.

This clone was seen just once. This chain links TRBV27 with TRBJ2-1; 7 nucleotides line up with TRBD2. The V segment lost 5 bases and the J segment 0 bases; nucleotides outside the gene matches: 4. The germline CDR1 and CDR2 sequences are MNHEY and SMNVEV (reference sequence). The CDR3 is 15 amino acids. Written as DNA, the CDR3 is TGTGCCAGCAGTGAAATAGCGGGCTCCTACAATGAGCAGTTCTTC. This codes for CASSEIAGSYNEQFF.

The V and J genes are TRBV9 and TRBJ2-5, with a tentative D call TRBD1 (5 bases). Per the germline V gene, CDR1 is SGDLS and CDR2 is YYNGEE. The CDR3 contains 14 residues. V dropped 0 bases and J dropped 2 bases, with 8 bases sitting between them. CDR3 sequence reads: CASSVEGVQETQYF. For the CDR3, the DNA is TGTGCCAGCAGCGTAGAAGGGGTACAAGAGACCCAGTACTTC. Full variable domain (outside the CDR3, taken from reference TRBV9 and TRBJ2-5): DSGVTQTPKHLITATGQRVTLRCSPRSGDLSVYWYQQSLDQGLQFLIQYYNGEERAKGNILERFSAQQFPDLHSELNLSSLELGDSALYFCASSVEGVQETQYFGPGTRLLVL.

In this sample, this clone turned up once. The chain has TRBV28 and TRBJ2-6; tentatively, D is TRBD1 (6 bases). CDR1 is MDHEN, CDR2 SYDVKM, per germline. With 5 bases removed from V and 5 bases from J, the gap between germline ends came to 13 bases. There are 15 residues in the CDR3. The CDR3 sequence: CASSLGGPRANVLTF. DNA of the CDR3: TGTGCCAGCAGTCTTGGGGGCCCCAGGGCCAACGTCCTGACTTTC.

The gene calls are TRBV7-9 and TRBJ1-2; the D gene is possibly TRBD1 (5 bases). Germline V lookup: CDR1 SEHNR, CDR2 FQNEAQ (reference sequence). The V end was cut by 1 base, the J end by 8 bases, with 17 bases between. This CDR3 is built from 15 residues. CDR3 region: CASSLVVRTSRGYTF. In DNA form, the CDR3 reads TGTGCCAGCAGCTTAGTGGTCAGGACATCTCGCGGCTACACCTTC.

The CDR3 DNA reads TGCGCCAGCAGCCAAGTTCCGACCCGAGGGACAGAAAAACTGTTTTTT. Its translation: CASSQVPTRGTEKLFF. V gene TRBV4-1 combines with J gene TRBJ1-4; weak D call: TRBD1 (6 bases). Trimming pared 1 base from V and 8 bases from J, leaving 17 bases between. CDR1 and CDR2 (germline): MGHRA, YSYEKL. The CDR3 runs 16 residues.

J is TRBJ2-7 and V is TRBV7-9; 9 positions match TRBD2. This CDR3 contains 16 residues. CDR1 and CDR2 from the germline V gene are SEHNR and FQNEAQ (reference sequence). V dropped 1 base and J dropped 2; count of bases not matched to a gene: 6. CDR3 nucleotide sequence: TGTGCCAGCAGCTTAGATTCGACTAGCGGAACCTACGAGCAGTACTTC. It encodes CASSLDSTSGTYEQYF.

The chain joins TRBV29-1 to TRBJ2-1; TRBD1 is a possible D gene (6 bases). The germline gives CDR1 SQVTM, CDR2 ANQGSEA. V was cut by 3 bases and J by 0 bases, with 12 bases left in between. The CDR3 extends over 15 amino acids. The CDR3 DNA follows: TGCAGCGTTGATGAAACAGGGAGCTCCTACAATGAGCAGTTCTTC. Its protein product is CSVDETGSSYNEQFF.

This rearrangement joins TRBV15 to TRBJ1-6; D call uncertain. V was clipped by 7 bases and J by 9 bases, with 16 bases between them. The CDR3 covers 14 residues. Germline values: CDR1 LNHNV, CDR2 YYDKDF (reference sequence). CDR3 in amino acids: CATTTRSSGSPLHF. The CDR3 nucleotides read TGTGCCACCACCACGAGGTCCAGTGGTTCACCCCTCCACTTT.

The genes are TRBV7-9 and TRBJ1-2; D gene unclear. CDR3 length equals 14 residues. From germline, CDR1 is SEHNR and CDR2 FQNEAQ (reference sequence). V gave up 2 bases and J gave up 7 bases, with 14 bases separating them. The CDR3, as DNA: TGTGCCAGCAGCTTAAATGGACTTGGCGGTGGCTACACCTTC. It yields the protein CASSLNGLGGGYTF.

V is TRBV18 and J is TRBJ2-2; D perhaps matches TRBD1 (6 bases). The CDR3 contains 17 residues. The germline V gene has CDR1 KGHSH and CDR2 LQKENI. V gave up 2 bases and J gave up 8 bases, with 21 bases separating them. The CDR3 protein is CASSPVGKNRDTGELFF. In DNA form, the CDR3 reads TGTGCCAGCTCACCAGTTGGGAAGAACAGGGATACGGGGGAGCTGTTTTTT.

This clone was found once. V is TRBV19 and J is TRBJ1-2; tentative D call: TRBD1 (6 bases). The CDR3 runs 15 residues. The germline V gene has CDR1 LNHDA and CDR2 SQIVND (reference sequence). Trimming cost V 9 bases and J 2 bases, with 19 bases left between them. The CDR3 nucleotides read TGTGCCAGCATATTCCGACAGGAGTCGAACTATGGCTACACCTTC. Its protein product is CASIFRQESNYGYTF. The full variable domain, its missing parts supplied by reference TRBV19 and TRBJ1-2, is DGGITQSPKYLFRKEGQNVTLSCEQNLNHDAMYWYRQDPGQGLRLIYYSQIVNDFQKGDIAEGYSVSREKKESFPLTVTSAQKNPTAFYLCASIFRQESNYGYTFGSGTRLTVV.

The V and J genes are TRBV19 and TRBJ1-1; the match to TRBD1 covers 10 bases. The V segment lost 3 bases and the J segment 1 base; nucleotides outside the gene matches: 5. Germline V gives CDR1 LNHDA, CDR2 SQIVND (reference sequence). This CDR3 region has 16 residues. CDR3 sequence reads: CASSIGDRGRNTEAFF. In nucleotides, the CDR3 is TGTGCCAGTAGTATCGGGGACAGGGGCCGGAACACTGAAGCTTTCTTT.

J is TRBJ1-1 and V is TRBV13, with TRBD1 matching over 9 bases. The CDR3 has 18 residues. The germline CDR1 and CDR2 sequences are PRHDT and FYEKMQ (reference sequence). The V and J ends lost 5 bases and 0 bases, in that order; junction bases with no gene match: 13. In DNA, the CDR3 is TGTGCCAGCAGCCTGTCCCGGGACAGGGTACCGATGAACACTGAAGCTTTCTTT. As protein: CASSLSRDRVPMNTEAFF.

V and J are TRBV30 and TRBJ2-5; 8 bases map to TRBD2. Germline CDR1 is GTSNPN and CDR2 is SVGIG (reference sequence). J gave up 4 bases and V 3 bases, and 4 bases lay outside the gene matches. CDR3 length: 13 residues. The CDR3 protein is CAWSGGGRETQYF. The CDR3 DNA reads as TGTGCCTGGAGCGGGGGGGGACGAGAGACCCAGTACTTC.

The DNA of the CDR3 is TGCAGCGCGCGGGCGACCTCGGACACCGGGGAGCTGTTTTTT. It is translated as CSARATSDTGELFF. V gene TRBV29-1 combines with J gene TRBJ2-2, with D perhaps matching TRBD2 (5 bases). Trimming took 7 bases from V and 3 from J, leaving 15 bases between them. Germline values: CDR1 SQVTM, CDR2 ANQGSEA. The CDR3 sequence is 14 residues long.

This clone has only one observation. The CDR3 region is CASSESGGGTEAFF. For the CDR3, the DNA is TGCGCCAGCAGTGAGTCGGGGGGAGGCACTGAAGCTTTCTTT. V and J are TRBV10-1 and TRBJ1-1; D might be TRBD1 (5 bases). V lost 0 bases and J 4 bases, leaving 9 bases between the germline ends. The CDR3 consists of 14 residues. CDR1 and CDR2 from the germline V gene are WNHNN and SYGVQD (reference sequence).